Presented here are 5 T cell receptor beta chains from one specimen sequenced in a study of CD8 T cells in ankylosing spondylitis. No antigens are known for them. Study conclusions and caveats: Several highly homologous variants made up a TCR beta motif, and this motif appeared characteristic of ankylosing spondylitis blood.

TCRdb ran MiXCR on the 5' RACE reads and lists one entry per CDR3 protein. The sample lists a few hundred thousand distinct CDR3 sequences; about 7% were seen once. Sequences were obtained from blood, either unsorted or a sorted T cell fraction (not recorded which). The receptors here all came from a male donor with ankylosing spondylitis.

This clonotype was detected many times. The V gene is TRBV7-9, the J gene TRBJ1-1; tentatively, D is TRBD1 (5 bases). V lost 2 bases, J lost 10 bases, and 17 bases lay in between. The CDR3 runs 14 residues. Germline CDR1 reads SEHNR; CDR2 reads FQNEAQ (reference sequence). CDR3 nucleotide sequence: TGTGCCAGCAGCTTACGGGGTGGGGACGAGGGAGCTTTCTTT. Its protein is CASSLRGGDEGAFF.

This clonotype was picked up many times. J is TRBJ2-1 and V is TRBV5-5; 9 nucleotides line up with TRBD2. V shed 4 bases, J shed 8 bases, and the junction held 13 bases outside the gene matches. Germline values: CDR1 SGHKS, CDR2 YYEKEE (reference sequence). This CDR3 is 16 amino acids long. The CDR3 region has the DNA TGTGCCAGCAGCGATCAATCGGGACTAGCAGTGGATGAGCAGTTCTTC. Translation: CASSDQSGLAVDEQFF.

In this sample, this clonotype turned up many times. The V call is TRBV4-1, the J call TRBJ2-3, with TRBD2 matching over 7 bases. CDR1 and CDR2 from the germline V gene are MGHRA and YSYEKL. The CDR3 is 14 amino acids. Unmatched junction bases numbered 6, after V lost 3 bases and J lost 6 bases. CDR3 DNA sequence: TGCGCCAGCAGCCACCGGGACTACTCGGATACGCAGTATTTT. This gives the protein CASSHRDYSDTQYF.

This clonotype was counted at least ten times. This sequence joins TRBV20-1 and TRBJ1-2, with D possibly matching TRBD1 (5 bases). V was trimmed by 6 bases and J by 11 bases, leaving 13 bases between them. This CDR3 has 10 amino acids. Germline loops: CDR1 DFQATT, CDR2 SNEGSKA (reference sequence). The CDR3 DNA sequence: TGCAGTGCGCTGGTTGGGGCATACACCTTC. It yields the protein CSALVGAYTF.

This clonotype was found many times. The chain couples TRBV29-1 to TRBJ2-1; 10 positions agree with TRBD2. The CDR3 sequence is 18 residues long. Germline loops: CDR1 SQVTM, CDR2 ANQGSEA. J was trimmed by 4 bases and V by 0 bases; bases with no gene match: 12. In DNA, the CDR3 is TGCAGCGTTGAAGATCTGACAGCGGGAGGGCCACGTTACAATGAGCAGTTCTTC. It yields the protein CSVEDLTAGGPRYNEQFF.